The 32 T cell receptor beta chains reported below all come from one sample, sequenced in a study of response to subunit inactivated influenza vaccine. TCRdb reprocessed the RT-PCR reads with MiXCR, giving one entry per CDR3 protein. The data show some 500,000 distinct CDR3 sequences, about 25% seen once. The source was CD4+ T cells sorted from PBMCs, collected around 5 days after vaccination. The receptors originated from a man aged 50-59 years who received an inactivated influenza vaccine.

The chain combines TRBV6-2 or TRBV6-3 with TRBJ2-3, with D possibly matching TRBD2 (6 bases). Trimming shortened V by 2 bases and J by 4 bases, and 16 bases separated the two germline ends. This CDR3 is built from 16 residues. The germline V gene encodes CDR1 MNHEY and CDR2 SVGEGT. The CDR3, as DNA: TGTGCCAGCAGTTACGTCCGGGGGATGGTTTCAGATACGCAGTATTTT. Translating gives CASSYVRGMVSDTQYF.

The rearrangement uses TRBV6-6 and TRBJ2-7; no clear D. The CDR3 is 12 amino acids. V lost 5 bases to trimming and J lost 6 bases, with 11 bases between them. Per germline, CDR1 MNHNY and CDR2 SVGAGI (reference sequence). CDR3 protein: CASSPNLVEQYF. The DNA for the CDR3 is TGTGCCAGCAGTCCGAATCTGGTCGAGCAGTACTTC.

The chain employs TRBV29-1 and TRBJ2-3, with D perhaps assigned TRBD1 or TRBD2 (5 bases each). Trimming pared 7 bases from V and 7 bases from J, leaving 15 bases between. From germline, CDR1 is SQVTM and CDR2 ANQGSEA. The CDR3 sequence is 12 residues long. The CDR3 reads CSAGTDVYTQYF. The CDR3 bases are TGCAGCGCCGGGACGGATGTTTATACGCAGTATTTT.

The rearrangement joins TRBV5-6 to TRBJ2-5, with a tentative D call TRBD1 (5 bases). CDR1 and CDR2 (germline): SGHDT, YYEEEE. The CDR3 consists of 17 residues. The V gene lost 1 base and the J gene lost 3 bases, with 19 bases spanning the gap. CDR3 sequence (DNA): TGTGCCAGCAGCTTGTTAACAGGCTGGTCGACAAAAGAGACCCAGTACTTC. Its protein is CASSLLTGWSTKETQYF.

This rearrangement joins TRBV20-1 to TRBJ2-3; the match to TRBD2 covers 12 bases. Germline values: CDR1 DFQATT, CDR2 SNEGSKA (reference sequence). The CDR3 consists of 20 residues. J was trimmed by 7 bases and V by 4 bases; bases with no gene match: 24. CDR3 protein: CSATSSLRTSGRPGLYTQYF. The CDR3 nucleotides are TGCAGTGCTACATCTTCCCTCCGAACTAGCGGGAGGCCCGGGTTGTATACGCAGTATTTT.

A few counts support this clonotype. The chain employs TRBV2 and TRBJ2-3, with D unclear. V shed 8 bases and J shed 3 bases, with 12 bases lying between them. Per germline, CDR1 SNHLY and CDR2 FYNNEI. CDR3 length equals 13 residues. Here the CDR3 DNA reads TGTGCCAGCCTGAGTTCTTTGACAGATACGCAGTATTTT. It codes for CASLSSLTDTQYF.

This chain connects TRBV28 to TRBJ2-7; 10 bases fit TRBD1. The germline V gene has CDR1 MDHEN and CDR2 SYDVKM. Trimming at V came to 5 bases and at J to 5 bases, leaving 9 bases not matched to a gene. The CDR3 totals 15 residues. The CDR3 loop reads CASSARGQGDHEQYF. DNA for the CDR3: TGTGCCAGCAGTGCACGCGGACAGGGGGACCACGAGCAGTACTTC.

This clonotype was observed once. V is TRBV11-3 and J is TRBJ2-3; the D gene is possibly TRBD2 (6 bases). This CDR3 region has 13 residues. Germline V gene data show CDR1 as SGHNT and CDR2 as YENEEA. Trimming left V 1 base short and J 5 bases short, with 7 bases between. The CDR3 spells CASSLATRDTQYF. The DNA for the CDR3 is TGTGCCAGCAGCTTAGCGACTAGAGATACGCAGTATTTT.

V and J are TRBV5-1 and TRBJ2-7; D is perhaps TRBD1 or TRBD2 (5 bases each). V was clipped by 3 bases and J by 4 bases, with 8 bases between them. Per germline, CDR1 SGHRS and CDR2 YFSETQ. The CDR3 runs to 12 residues. CDR3 DNA: TGCGCCAGCAGCTGGGACGGATACGAGCAGTACTTC. Residues: CASSWDGYEQYF.

The chain is built from TRBV11-1 and TRBJ2-1; 15 bases are a match to TRBD2. V gave up 5 bases and J gave up 5 bases; unmatched junction bases: 16. Germline-derived CDR1 and CDR2 are SGHAT and FQDESV (reference sequence). CDR3 length equals 20 residues. For the CDR3, the DNA is TGTGCCAGCAGCATAAGTGGTTGGACTAGCGGGGGGGGATCCGACAATGAGCAGTTCTTC. The encoded protein is CASSISGWTSGGGSDNEQFF.

This chain connects TRBV11-3 to TRBJ2-1; possibly TRBD1 for D (5 bases). This CDR3 is built from 15 residues. CDR1 and CDR2 from the germline V gene are SGHNT and YENEEA. Trimming left V 1 base short and J 4 bases short, with 11 bases between. CDR3 sequence: CASSLVSAGYNEQFF. The CDR3 DNA follows: TGTGCCAGCAGCTTAGTGTCCGCAGGGTACAATGAGCAGTTCTTC.

The V call is TRBV7-2, the J call TRBJ2-2; unclear D gene. The V end lost 8 bases, the J end lost 5 bases, and 15 bases lay between the germline ends. CDR3 size: 14 residues. CDR1 SGHTA and CDR2 FQGNSA come from the germline V gene. The DNA for the CDR3 is TGTGCCAGCTTTCCTGGCCCGAGGACCGGGGAGCTGTTTTTT. It encodes CASFPGPRTGELFF.

The rearrangement uses TRBV6-5 and TRBJ2-7; D may match TRBD1 or TRBD2 (7 bases each). Germline values: CDR1 MNHEY, CDR2 SVGAGI. V lost 1 base to trimming and J lost 7 bases, with 14 bases between them. The CDR3 has 14 amino acids. The CDR3 sequence: CASSYWPGGGEQYF. The CDR3 DNA reads TGTGCCAGCAGTTACTGGCCAGGGGGAGGGGAGCAGTACTTC.

The CDR3 sequence is CASSVGLAGEQYF. The CDR3 nucleotides read TGTGCCAGCAGCGTTGGACTAGCGGGCGAGCAGTACTTC. The chain has TRBV11-1 and TRBJ2-7; 11 bases fit TRBD2. The germline V gene encodes CDR1 SGHAT and CDR2 FQDESV (reference sequence). The CDR3 is 13 residues long. V lost 5 bases, J lost 6 bases, and 3 bases stayed unmatched.

This clonotype came up many times. The rearrangement joins TRBV5-1 to TRBJ1-1; D is perhaps TRBD1 (5 bases). This CDR3 comprises 15 residues. CDR1 SGHRS and CDR2 YFSETQ come from the germline V gene. V lost 4 bases to trimming and J lost 0 bases, with 13 bases between them. The DNA of the CDR3 is TGCGCCAGCAGCCTAGGGACGCTGATGAACACTGAAGCTTTCTTT. Its protein is CASSLGTLMNTEAFF.

The J gene is TRBJ1-4, the V gene TRBV20-1; D might be TRBD1 (6 bases). CDR1 DFQATT and CDR2 SNEGSKA come from the germline V gene (reference sequence). V shed 0 bases and J shed 7 bases, with 12 bases lying between them. This CDR3 comprises 14 residues. The CDR3 here is CSARDARGGEKLFF. In DNA form, the CDR3 reads TGCAGTGCTAGAGACGCCAGGGGTGGTGAAAAACTGTTTTTT.

The chain joins TRBV11-2 to TRBJ1-4; TRBD1 matches at 8 bases. CDR1 is SGHAT and CDR2 is FQNNGV in the germline V gene. This CDR3 has 13 amino acids. V was clipped by 2 bases and J by 10 bases; unmatched bases: 3. Here the CDR3 reads CASSLSGGGKLFF. The CDR3 DNA follows: TGTGCCAGCAGCTTATCAGGGGGCGGAAAACTGTTTTTT.

In its sample, this clonotype was seen a few times. As DNA, the CDR3 is TGCGCCAGCAGCCTCACGGCTGGGAGCTCCTACGAGCAGTACTTC. Translation: CASSLTAGSSYEQYF. This chain connects TRBV4-1 to TRBJ2-7, with D possibly matching TRBD2 (5 bases). This CDR3 is built from 15 residues. The V end lost 4 bases, the J end lost 0 bases, and 13 bases lay between the germline ends. The germline V gene encodes CDR1 MGHRA and CDR2 YSYEKL.

This chain joins TRBV10-3 and TRBJ2-7; D is unclear. The CDR3 is 13 amino acids. CDR1 is ENHRY and CDR2 is SYGVKD in the germline V gene. V lost 4 bases and J lost 6, with 13 bases in between. The CDR3 sequence: CAISAGGIGEQYF. The CDR3 DNA is TGTGCCATCAGTGCGGGTGGGATCGGCGAGCAGTACTTC.

The chain links TRBV5-6 to TRBJ2-5; no definite D call. Germline assignment: CDR1 SGHDT and CDR2 YYEEEE. The CDR3 length is 13 residues. Trimming removed 3 bases from V and 1 base from J, with 7 bases in between. The CDR3 DNA is TGTGCCAGCAGCTGGATGTTCCAAGAGACCCAGTACTTC. This translates into CASSWMFQETQYF.

V usage is TRBV7-9 and J usage is TRBJ2-5; 11 bases align to TRBD2. Losses at the gene ends were 3 bases for V and 4 bases for J; bases not matched to a gene: 1. Per germline, CDR1 SEHNR and CDR2 FQNEAQ (reference sequence). This CDR3 has 14 amino acids. CDR3 sequence (DNA): TGTGCCAGCAGCTTGACTAGCGGGATAGAGACCCAGTACTTC. Protein product: CASSLTSGIETQYF. Full variable domain (remainder filled in from reference TRBV7-9 and TRBJ2-5): DTGVSQNPRHKITKRGQNVTFRCDPISEHNRLYWYRQTLGQGPEFLTYFQNEAQLEKSRLLSDRFSAERPKGSFSTLEIQRTEQGDSAMYLCASSLTSGIETQYFGPGTRLLVL.

This clonotype has a count of ten or more. The rearrangement joins TRBV6-5 to TRBJ1-1; D ambiguous. CDR3 length: 12 residues. V was cut by 8 bases and J by 8 bases, with 15 bases left in between. The V gene's germline CDR1 is MNHEY and CDR2 SVGAGI. The CDR3 is CASGQLGSEAFF. The CDR3 DNA follows: TGTGCCAGCGGGCAATTGGGGAGCGAAGCTTTCTTT.

J is TRBJ2-5 and V is TRBV10-3; D may be TRBD1 (6 bases). V was cut by 10 bases and J by 1 base, with 10 bases left in between. The CDR3 is 12 amino acids. Germline V gene sequence: CDR1 ENHRY, CDR2 SYGVKD. This CDR3 reads CATGQPQETQYF. CDR3 sequence (DNA): TGTGCCACCGGACAGCCCCAAGAGACCCAGTACTTC.

Remarks on this clonotype: Compared with germline, one end of the junction differs, possibly owing to a read error. The CDR3, as DNA: TGCAGTGCCGCCCCAGCGGATAGCACATATACGCAGTATTTT. This gives the protein CSAAPADSTYTQYF. The J gene is TRBJ2-3, the V gene TRBV20-1; possible D gene TRBD2, 5 bases. Germline V lookup: CDR1 DFQATT, CDR2 SNEGSKA (reference sequence). The CDR3 runs 14 residues.

This rearrangement joins TRBV5-1 to TRBJ2-7, with 9 bases that match TRBD1. This CDR3 region has 17 residues. V trimming: 4 bases; J trimming: 5 bases; junction bases outside the gene matches: 16. Per the germline V gene, CDR1 is SGHRS and CDR2 is YFSETQ. Here the CDR3 DNA reads TGCGCCAGCAGCCGTTGGGCCAGACAGGGGGTAATCGACGAGCAGTACTTC. It codes for CASSRWARQGVIDEQYF. Using reference TRBV5-1 and TRBJ2-7 for the parts outside the CDR3, the full variable domain is KAGVTQTPRYLIKTRGQQVTLSCSPISGHRSVSWYQQTPGQGLQFLFEYFSETQRNKGNFPGRFSGRQFSNSRSEMNVSTLELGDSALYLCASSRWARQGVIDEQYFGPGTRLTVT.

This clonotype was detected only once. J is TRBJ1-1 and V is TRBV12-3 or TRBV12-4; D may be TRBD1 (6 bases). Trimming took 4 bases from V and 3 from J, leaving 9 bases between them. The CDR3 spans 13 residues. The CDR3 reads CASSWGQDTEAFF. The CDR3 coding sequence is TGTGCCAGCAGTTGGGGGCAAGACACTGAAGCTTTCTTT.

The V and J genes are TRBV5-5 and TRBJ2-3; the match to TRBD2 covers 12 bases. Trimming cost V 4 bases and J 2 bases; bases outside gene matches: 8. The CDR3 sequence is 17 residues long. The germline gives CDR1 SGHKS, CDR2 YYEKEE (reference sequence). Here the CDR3 reads CASSPGTSGLHTDTQYF. DNA for the CDR3: TGTGCCAGCAGCCCCGGGACTAGCGGGCTACACACAGATACGCAGTATTTT.

This clonotype was picked up one time. The gene calls are TRBV10-3 and TRBJ2-2; 10 bases fit TRBD2. Germline V lookup: CDR1 ENHRY, CDR2 SYGVKD. The CDR3 contains 14 residues. Losses at the gene ends were 4 bases for V and 13 bases for J; bases not matched to a gene: 9. The CDR3, as DNA: TGTGCCATCAGTGGGACTAGCGGACCGGGAGGGCTGTTTTTT. This encodes CAISGTSGPGGLFF.

The chain combines TRBV7-2 with TRBJ2-1; 12 positions agree with TRBD2. Looked up from germline, CDR1 is SGHTA and CDR2 is FQGNSA. J lost 0 bases, V lost 2 bases, and 14 bases had no gene match. This CDR3 spans 21 amino acids. CDR3 in DNA: TGTGCCAGCAGCTTATGGGCTAGCGGGAGGGCCGTATTGCCCTCCTACAATGAGCAGTTCTTC. Translation: CASSLWASGRAVLPSYNEQFF. Variable domain in full (rest from reference TRBV7-2 and TRBJ2-1): GAGVSQSPSNKVTEKGKDVELRCDPISGHTALYWYRQSLGQGLEFLIYFQGNSAPDKSGLPSDRFSAERTGGSVSTLTIQRTQQEDSAVYLCASSLWASGRAVLPSYNEQFFGPGTRLTVL.

There are a few counts of this clonotype. The chain combines TRBV7-9 with TRBJ2-7; no clear D gene. This CDR3 contains 14 residues. Germline-derived CDR1 and CDR2 are SEHNR and FQNEAQ (reference sequence). V lost 1 base and J lost 0, with 7 bases in between. Here the CDR3 reads CASSLVGDSYEQYF. In DNA, the CDR3 is TGTGCCAGCAGCTTAGTGGGCGACTCCTACGAGCAGTACTTC.

The rearrangement links TRBV28 to TRBJ2-3; 8 nucleotides match TRBD1. The trim removed 6 bases at V and 0 bases at J, leaving 5 bases unmatched. There are 15 residues in the CDR3. Germline V gene sequence: CDR1 MDHEN, CDR2 SYDVKM. This CDR3 is CASRSRGRSTDTQYF. The DNA for the CDR3 is TGTGCCAGCAGAAGCAGGGGGCGTAGCACAGATACGCAGTATTTT.

This rearrangement joins TRBV6-1 to TRBJ2-6; tentative D call: TRBD2 (6 bases). Germline CDR1 is MNHNS and CDR2 is SASEGT. Trimming took off 6 bases at V and 0 bases at J, with 9 bases between the two ends. The CDR3 covers 15 residues. In DNA, the CDR3 is TGTGCCAGCAGGGAGGGTAACTCTGGGGCCAACGTCCTGACTTTC. It codes for CASREGNSGANVLTF.